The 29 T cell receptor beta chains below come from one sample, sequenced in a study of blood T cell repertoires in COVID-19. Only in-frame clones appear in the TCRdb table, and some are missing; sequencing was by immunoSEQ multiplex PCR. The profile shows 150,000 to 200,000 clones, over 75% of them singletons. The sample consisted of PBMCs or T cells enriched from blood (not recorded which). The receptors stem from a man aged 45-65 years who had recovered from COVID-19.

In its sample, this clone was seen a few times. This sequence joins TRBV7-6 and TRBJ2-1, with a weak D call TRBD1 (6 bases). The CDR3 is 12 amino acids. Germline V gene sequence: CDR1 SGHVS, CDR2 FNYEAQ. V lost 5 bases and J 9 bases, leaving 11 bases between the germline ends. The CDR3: CASSVQGSEQFF. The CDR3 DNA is TGTGCCAGCAGCGTACAGGGAAGTGAGCAGTTCTTC.

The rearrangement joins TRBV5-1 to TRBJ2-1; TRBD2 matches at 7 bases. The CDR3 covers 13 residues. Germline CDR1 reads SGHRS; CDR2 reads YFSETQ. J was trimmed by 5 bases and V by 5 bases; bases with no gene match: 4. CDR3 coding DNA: TGCGCCAGCAGTTTAGCGGGCAACAATGAGCAGTTCTTC. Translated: CASSLAGNNEQFF.

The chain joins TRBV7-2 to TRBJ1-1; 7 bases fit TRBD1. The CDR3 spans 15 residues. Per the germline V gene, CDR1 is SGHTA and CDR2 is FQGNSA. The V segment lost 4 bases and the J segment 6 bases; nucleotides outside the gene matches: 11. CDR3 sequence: CASSSPGTARAEAFF. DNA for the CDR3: TGTGCCAGCAGCTCTCCCGGGACAGCCAGGGCTGAAGCTTTCTTT.

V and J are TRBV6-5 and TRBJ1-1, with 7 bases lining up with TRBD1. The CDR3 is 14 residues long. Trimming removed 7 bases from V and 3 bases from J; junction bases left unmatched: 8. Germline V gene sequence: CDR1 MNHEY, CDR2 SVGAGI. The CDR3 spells CASNRQGRDTEAFF. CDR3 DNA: TGTGCCAGCAATCGACAGGGTCGGGACACTGAAGCTTTCTTT.

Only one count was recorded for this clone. Here the CDR3 reads CATSYYASGGQETQYF. Written as DNA, the CDR3 is TGTGCCACCAGTTACTATGCTAGCGGGGGCCAAGAGACCCAGTACTTC. The rearrangement uses TRBV24-1 and TRBJ2-5, with 10 bases that match TRBD2. CDR1 and CDR2 from the germline V gene are KGHDR and SFDVKD. This CDR3 is 16 amino acids long. V lost 6 bases, J lost 1 base, and 7 bases stayed unmatched.

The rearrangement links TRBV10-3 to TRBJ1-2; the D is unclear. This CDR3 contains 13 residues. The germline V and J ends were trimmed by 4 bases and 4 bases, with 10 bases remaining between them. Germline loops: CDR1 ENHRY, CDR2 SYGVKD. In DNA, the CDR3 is TGTGCCATCAGTGGCCAAGCTGGCTATGGCTACACCTTC. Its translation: CAISGQAGYGYTF.

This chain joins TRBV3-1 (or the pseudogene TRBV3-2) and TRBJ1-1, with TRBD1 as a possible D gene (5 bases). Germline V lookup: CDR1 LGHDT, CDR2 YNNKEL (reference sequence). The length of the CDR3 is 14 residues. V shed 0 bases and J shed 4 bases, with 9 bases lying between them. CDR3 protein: CASSQEWGVTEAFF. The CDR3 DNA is TGTGCCAGCAGCCAAGAGTGGGGGGTCACTGAAGCTTTCTTT.

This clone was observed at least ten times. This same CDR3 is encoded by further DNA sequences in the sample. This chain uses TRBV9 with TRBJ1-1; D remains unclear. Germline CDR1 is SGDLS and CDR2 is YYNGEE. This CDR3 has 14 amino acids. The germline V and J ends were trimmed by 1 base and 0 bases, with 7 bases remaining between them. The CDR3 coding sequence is TGTGCCAGCAGCGTATCTGGGCTGAACACTGAAGCTTTCTTT. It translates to CASSVSGLNTEAFF.

The CDR3 loop reads CASSRPRGSRTDTQYF. Here the CDR3 DNA reads TGCGCCAGCAGCCGACCACGGGGAAGTCGTACAGATACGCAGTATTTT. The chain has TRBV4-1 and TRBJ2-3; a weak D match, TRBD2 (5 bases). The CDR3 runs 16 residues. The V gene lost 4 bases and the J gene lost 3 bases, with 17 bases spanning the gap. Germline V gene lookup returns CDR1 MGHRA and CDR2 YSYEKL.

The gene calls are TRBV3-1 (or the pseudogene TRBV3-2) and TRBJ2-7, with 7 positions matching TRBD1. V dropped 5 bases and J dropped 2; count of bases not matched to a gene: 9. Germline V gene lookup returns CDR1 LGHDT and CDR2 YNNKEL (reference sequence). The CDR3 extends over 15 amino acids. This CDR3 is CASSLRQGKTYEQYF. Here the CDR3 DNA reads TGTGCCAGCAGCTTGAGACAGGGAAAAACCTACGAGCAGTACTTC.

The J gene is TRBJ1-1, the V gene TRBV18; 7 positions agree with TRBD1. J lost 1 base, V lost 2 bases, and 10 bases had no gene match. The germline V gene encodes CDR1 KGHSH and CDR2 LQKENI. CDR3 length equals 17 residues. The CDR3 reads CASSPERQGGTNTEAFF. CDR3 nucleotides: TGTGCCAGCTCACCAGAAAGACAGGGCGGTACGAACACTGAAGCTTTCTTT.

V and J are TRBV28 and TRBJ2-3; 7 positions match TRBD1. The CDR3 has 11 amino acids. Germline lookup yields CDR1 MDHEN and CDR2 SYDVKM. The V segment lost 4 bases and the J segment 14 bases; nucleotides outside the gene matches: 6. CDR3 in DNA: TGTGCCAGCAGTTCGGGACAGCCTCCGTATTTT. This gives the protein CASSSGQPPYF.

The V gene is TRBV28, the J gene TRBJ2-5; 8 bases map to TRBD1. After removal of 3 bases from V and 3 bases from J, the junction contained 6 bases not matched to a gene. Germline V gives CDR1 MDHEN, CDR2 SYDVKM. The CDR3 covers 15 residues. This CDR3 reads CASSFQGALKETQYF. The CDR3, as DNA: TGTGCCAGCAGTTTCCAGGGGGCACTTAAAGAGACCCAGTACTTC.

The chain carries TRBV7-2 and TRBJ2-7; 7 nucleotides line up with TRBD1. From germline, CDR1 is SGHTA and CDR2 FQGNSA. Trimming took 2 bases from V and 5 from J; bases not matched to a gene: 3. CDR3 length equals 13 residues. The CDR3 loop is CASSLSTGDEQYF. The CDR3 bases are TGTGCCAGCAGCTTAAGTACAGGGGACGAGCAGTACTTC. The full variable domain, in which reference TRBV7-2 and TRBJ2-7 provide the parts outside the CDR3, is GAGVSQSPSNKVTEKGKDVELRCDPISGHTALYWYRQSLGQGLEFLIYFQGNSAPDKSGLPSDRFSAERTGGSVSTLTIQRTQQEDSAVYLCASSLSTGDEQYFGPGTRLTVT.

The CDR3 spells CASSGQGANNSPLHF. The CDR3 DNA reads TGTGCCAGCAGTGGGCAGGGGGCAAATAATTCACCCCTCCACTTT. The chain joins TRBV2 to TRBJ1-6; the match to TRBD1 covers 8 bases. This CDR3 spans 15 amino acids. V shed 4 bases and J 5 bases; nucleotides not matched to a gene: 4. The germline V gene encodes CDR1 SNHLY and CDR2 FYNNEI.

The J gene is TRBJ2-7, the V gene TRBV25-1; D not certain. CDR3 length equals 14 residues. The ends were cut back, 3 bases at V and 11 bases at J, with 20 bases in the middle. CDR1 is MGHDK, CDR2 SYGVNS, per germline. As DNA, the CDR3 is TGTGCCAGCAGTGATGGCAGGTCTGTGCACCCTAAGTACTTC. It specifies CASSDGRSVHPKYF.

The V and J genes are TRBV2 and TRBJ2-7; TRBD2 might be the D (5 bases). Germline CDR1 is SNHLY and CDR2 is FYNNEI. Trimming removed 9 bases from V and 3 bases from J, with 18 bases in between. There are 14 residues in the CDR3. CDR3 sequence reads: CARSTDYSNYEQYF. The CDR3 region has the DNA TGTGCCAGGAGTACAGACTACAGTAACTACGAGCAGTACTTC.

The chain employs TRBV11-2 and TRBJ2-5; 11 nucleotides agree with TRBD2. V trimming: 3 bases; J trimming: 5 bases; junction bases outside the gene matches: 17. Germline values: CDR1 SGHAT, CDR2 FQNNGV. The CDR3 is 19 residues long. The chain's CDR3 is CASSLTGGGTSGNSETQYF. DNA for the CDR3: TGTGCCAGCAGCTTGACAGGGGGGGGGACTAGCGGTAACTCGGAGACCCAGTACTTC. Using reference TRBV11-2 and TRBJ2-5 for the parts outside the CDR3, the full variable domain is EAGVAQSPRYKIIEKRQSVAFWCNPISGHATLYWYQQILGQGPKLLIQFQNNGVVDDSQLPKDRFSAERLKGVDSTLKIQPAKLEDSAVYLCASSLTGGGTSGNSETQYFGPGTRLLVL.

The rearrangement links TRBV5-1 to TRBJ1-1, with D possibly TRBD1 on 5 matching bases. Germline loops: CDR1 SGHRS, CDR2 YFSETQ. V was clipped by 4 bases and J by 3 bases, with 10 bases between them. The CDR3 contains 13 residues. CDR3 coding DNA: TGCGCCAGCAGCCGGGACTTGGACACTGAAGCTTTCTTT. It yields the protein CASSRDLDTEAFF.

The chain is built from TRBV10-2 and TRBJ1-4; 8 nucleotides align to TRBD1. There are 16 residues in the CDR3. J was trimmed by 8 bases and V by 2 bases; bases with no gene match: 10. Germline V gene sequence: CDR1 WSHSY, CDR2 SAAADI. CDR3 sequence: CASSEAQGAKREKLFF. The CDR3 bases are TGCGCCAGCAGTGAGGCGCAGGGGGCGAAACGGGAAAAACTGTTTTTT.

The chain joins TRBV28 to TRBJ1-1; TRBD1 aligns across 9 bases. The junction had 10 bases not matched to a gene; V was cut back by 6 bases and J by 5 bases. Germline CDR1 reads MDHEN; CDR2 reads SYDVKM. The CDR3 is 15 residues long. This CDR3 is CASSIRDRVVTEAFF. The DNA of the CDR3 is TGTGCCAGCAGCATACGGGACAGGGTCGTTACTGAAGCTTTCTTT.

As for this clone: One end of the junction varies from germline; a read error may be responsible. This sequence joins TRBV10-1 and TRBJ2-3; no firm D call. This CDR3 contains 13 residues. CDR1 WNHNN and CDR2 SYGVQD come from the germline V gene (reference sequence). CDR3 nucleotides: TGCGCCAGCAGAGAGTCTATCACAGATACGCAGTATTTT. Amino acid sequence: CASRESITDTQYF.

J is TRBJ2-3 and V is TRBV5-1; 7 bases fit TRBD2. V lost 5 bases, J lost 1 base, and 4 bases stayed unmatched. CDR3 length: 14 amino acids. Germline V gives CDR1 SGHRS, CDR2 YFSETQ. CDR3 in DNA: TGCGCCAGCAGAGGTCGGGGGGGCACAGATACGCAGTATTTT. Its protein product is CASRGRGGTDTQYF. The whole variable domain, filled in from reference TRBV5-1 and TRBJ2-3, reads KAGVTQTPRYLIKTRGQQVTLSCSPISGHRSVSWYQQTPGQGLQFLFEYFSETQRNKGNFPGRFSGRQFSNSRSEMNVSTLELGDSALYLCASRGRGGTDTQYFGPGTRLTVL.

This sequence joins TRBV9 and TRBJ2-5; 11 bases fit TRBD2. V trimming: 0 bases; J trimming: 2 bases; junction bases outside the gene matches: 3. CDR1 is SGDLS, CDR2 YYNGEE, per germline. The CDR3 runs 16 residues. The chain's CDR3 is CASSVGLAGGQETQYF. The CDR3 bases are TGTGCCAGCAGCGTAGGGCTAGCGGGGGGTCAAGAGACCCAGTACTTC.

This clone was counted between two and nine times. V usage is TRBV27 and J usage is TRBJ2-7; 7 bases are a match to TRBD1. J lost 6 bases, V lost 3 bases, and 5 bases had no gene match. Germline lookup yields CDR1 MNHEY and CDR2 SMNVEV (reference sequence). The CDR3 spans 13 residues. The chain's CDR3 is CASSLTYRGEQYF. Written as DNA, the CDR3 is TGTGCCAGCAGTTTGACTTACAGGGGCGAGCAGTACTTC.

DNA of the CDR3: TGTGCCTGGAGTGGCAGGGGGGCTAGCACAGATACGCAGTATTTT. It yields the protein CAWSGRGASTDTQYF. The chain combines TRBV30 with TRBJ2-3; D possibly corresponds to TRBD1 (7 bases). V lost 1 base, J lost 0 bases, and 11 bases lay in between. The V gene's germline CDR1 is GTSNPN and CDR2 SVGIG (reference sequence). The CDR3 runs 15 residues.

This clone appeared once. The CDR3 spells CASSPRSREGRYEQYF. CDR3 coding DNA: TGTGCCAGCAGCCCAAGGTCCCGGGAGGGCAGGTACGAGCAGTACTTC. This rearrangement joins TRBV11-2 to TRBJ2-7, with 8 bases identical to TRBD2. This CDR3 contains 16 residues. Germline-derived CDR1 and CDR2 are SGHAT and FQNNGV. V was clipped by 5 bases and J by 4 bases; unmatched bases: 13.

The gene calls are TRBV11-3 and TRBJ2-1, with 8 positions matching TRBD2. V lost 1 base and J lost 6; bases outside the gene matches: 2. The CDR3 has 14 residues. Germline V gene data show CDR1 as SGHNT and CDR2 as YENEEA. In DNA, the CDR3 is TGTGCCAGCAGCTTAGGAGCGGGGGTCAATGAGCAGTTCTTC. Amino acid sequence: CASSLGAGVNEQFF.

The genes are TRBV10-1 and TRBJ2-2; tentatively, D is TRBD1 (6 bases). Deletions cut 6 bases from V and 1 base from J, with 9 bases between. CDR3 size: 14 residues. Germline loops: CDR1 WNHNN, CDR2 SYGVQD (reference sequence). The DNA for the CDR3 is TGCGCCAGCAGACCAGGGGAGAACACCGGGGAGCTGTTTTTT. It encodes CASRPGENTGELFF.